This passage covers 26 T cell receptor beta chains from one sample sequenced in a study of T cells expressing NK-cell markers (dated by TCRdb to 2018 to 2020). The library was built by means of 5' RACE. TCRdb lists the instrument as Illumina HiSeq 2000. TCRdb reprocessed the reads, so every CDR3 protein sequence counts as one entry and DNA is not shown. The table kept for this sample lists about 460,000 distinct CDR3 sequences. 1.4% to 1.5% of the sample is held by the ten biggest clonotypes. Source material: blood T cells: a sorted CD56 or NKG2C T cell subset, CD4+ or CD8+ T cells, or bulk PBMC T cells (not recorded which). The receptors stem from a woman aged 45-59 years in good health. Donor details come from another sample of the same person, matched by shared clones.

The chain is built from TRBV2 and TRBJ1-5; there is no DNA to check the TCRdb D call of TRBD1. The germline V gene has CDR1 SNHLY and CDR2 FYNNEI. The CDR3 is 15 amino acids. The CDR3 spells CASSHGGSSNQPQHF.

The chain couples TRBV11-2 to TRBJ2-1; TCRdb gives TRBD2 as the D gene, but with no DNA this cannot be confirmed. This CDR3 region has 13 residues. Germline-derived CDR1 and CDR2 are SGHAT and FQNNGV. This CDR3 is CASSSILANEQFF.

This chain links TRBV5-1 with TRBJ1-4. The CDR3 covers 15 residues. Germline V gene data show CDR1 as SGHRS and CDR2 as YFSETQ. The CDR3: CASSLQRNLNEKLFF.

V gene TRBV4-1 combines with J gene TRBJ2-7; lacking DNA, the TRBD1 call made by TCRdb goes unchecked. The CDR3 covers 13 residues. Germline CDR1 MGHRA, CDR2 YSYEKL. This chain's CDR3 is CASSLQGQDSQYF.

The chain couples TRBV5-1 to TRBJ1-1; with no DNA, the TCRdb D assignment of TRBD1 cannot be verified. There are 14 residues in the CDR3. The germline V gene has CDR1 SGHRS and CDR2 YFSETQ. CDR3 protein: CASSFGGADTEAFF.

The V gene is TRBV6-5, the J gene TRBJ2-2; the D call from TCRdb, TRBD1, cannot be confirmed without DNA. Germline-derived CDR1 and CDR2 are MNHEY and SVGAGI. CDR3 length equals 17 residues. This CDR3 is CASSYGTGGMNTGELFF.

The chain couples TRBV9 to TRBJ1-3; TCRdb's D gene call, TRBD1, goes unchecked for lack of DNA. This CDR3 has 13 amino acids. Germline V gives CDR1 SGDLS, CDR2 YYNGEE. The CDR3 here is CASSPRGGNTIYF.

The chain combines TRBV10-3 with TRBJ2-7; the D call from TCRdb, TRBD2, cannot be confirmed without DNA. The CDR3 length is 16 residues. Germline CDR1 and CDR2: ENHRY and SYGVKD. CDR3 loop: CAISESTGLAEGEQYF.

This sequence joins TRBV20-1 and TRBJ2-5; TCRdb indicates TRBD2, and absent DNA this call remains unverified. Germline loops: CDR1 DFQATT, CDR2 SNEGSKA (reference sequence). This CDR3 is 15 amino acids long. CDR3 region: CSARGLAVNLETQYF.

The J gene is TRBJ2-2, the V gene TRBV12-5. Germline V gene sequence: CDR1 LGHNT, CDR2 FRNRAP. This CDR3 has 14 amino acids. This chain's CDR3 is CASGLGLNTGELFF.

The chain links TRBV10-1 to TRBJ2-2; without DNA, the TCRdb call of TRBD1 cannot be checked. Germline-derived CDR1 and CDR2 are WNHNN and SYGVQD (reference sequence). The CDR3 is 16 amino acids. This CDR3 reads CASSEQPWAITGELFF.

This chain joins TRBV14 and TRBJ1-4; TCRdb outputs TRBD1, but without DNA this stays unchecked. Germline values: CDR1 SGHDN, CDR2 FVKESK. This CDR3 contains 13 residues. The CDR3 sequence is CASRWQGSEKLFF.

This chain uses TRBV3-1 with TRBJ2-1; TCRdb designates TRBD1, a call that cannot be tested without DNA. CDR1 is LGHDT and CDR2 is YNNKEL in the germline V gene (reference sequence). This CDR3 has 14 residues. This chain's CDR3 is CASSKDPAVNEQFF.

The chain links TRBV7-3 to TRBJ2-7; TCRdb's D gene call, TRBD2, goes unchecked for lack of DNA. CDR1 is SGHTA, CDR2 FQGTGA, per germline. The CDR3 is 17 residues long. The CDR3 spells CASSYFATGGRAYEQYF.

CDR3 region: CASSSNLAGTDTQYF. V and J are TRBV7-6 and TRBJ2-3; without DNA, the TCRdb call of TRBD2 cannot be checked. Germline V gene sequence: CDR1 SGHVS, CDR2 FNYEAQ. This CDR3 spans 15 amino acids.

V and J are TRBV3-1 and TRBJ2-5; without DNA, the TCRdb call of TRBD2 cannot be checked. Germline V lookup: CDR1 LGHDT, CDR2 YNNKEL (reference sequence). This CDR3 has 14 residues. The CDR3: CASRRTTRQETQYF.

This chain's CDR3 is CASSFRTGGQFLAEQYF. The rearrangement joins TRBV12-3 or TRBV12-4 to TRBJ2-7; the D call of TRBD1 rests on TCRdb alone, since no DNA is present to check it. The length of the CDR3 is 17 residues.

V gene TRBV5-1 combines with J gene TRBJ2-3; TCRdb's assignment of TRBD1 cannot be checked, as there is no DNA. This CDR3 is 15 amino acids long. Germline-derived CDR1 and CDR2 are SGHRS and YFSETQ. The CDR3 spells CASSKADRQEDTQYF.

The rearrangement links TRBV19 to TRBJ2-3; TCRdb selects TRBD1, and the lack of DNA leaves this call unchecked. CDR3 length equals 12 residues. Germline CDR1 and CDR2: LNHDA and SQIVND (reference sequence). This CDR3 is CATTSGSSTQYF.

The V and J genes are TRBV20-1 and TRBJ2-6. This CDR3 is 13 amino acids long. Germline assignment: CDR1 DFQATT and CDR2 SNEGSKA (reference sequence). CDR3 amino acids: CSGRTSGANVLTF.

The chain is built from TRBV5-1 and TRBJ2-1; lacking DNA, the TRBD2 call made by TCRdb goes unchecked. The CDR3 covers 15 residues. CDR1 and CDR2 from the germline V gene are SGHRS and YFSETQ. The CDR3 loop is CASSLSLAGHNEQFF.

The V gene is TRBV20-1, the J gene TRBJ2-1; TCRdb calls TRBD1, which cannot be checked without DNA. The V gene's germline CDR1 is DFQATT and CDR2 SNEGSKA (reference sequence). The CDR3 loop spans 14 amino acids. The CDR3 spells CSLTGTPAYNEQFF.

The CDR3 sequence: CSARGLAGGGTSTDTQYF. The rearrangement uses TRBV20-1 and TRBJ2-3; TCRdb returns TRBD2, unconfirmable since there is no DNA. This CDR3 has 18 amino acids. The germline CDR1 and CDR2 sequences are DFQATT and SNEGSKA (reference sequence).

The genes are TRBV29-1 and TRBJ1-2. CDR3 length: 12 residues. The germline gives CDR1 SQVTM, CDR2 ANQGSEA. CDR3 in amino acids: CSVGSSIYGYTF.

The chain is built from TRBV10-3 and TRBJ2-5; TCRdb reports TRBD1, a call that lacks DNA to check it against. Germline V CDR1 and CDR2: ENHRY, SYGVKD. The CDR3 sequence is 15 residues long. This chain's CDR3 is CAISGGALDQETQYF.

The rearrangement links TRBV6-5 to TRBJ2-5; without DNA, the TCRdb call of TRBD1 cannot be checked. The germline V gene has CDR1 MNHEY and CDR2 SVGAGI. The CDR3 covers 15 residues. CDR3 residues: CASSYGPAPSETQYF.